The 17 T cell receptor beta chains listed next were all sequenced from one sample in a study of blood T cells in healthy people across ages. The authors ran a second PCR of about 7 to 11 cycles using a sample-barcoded 5' primer and a J-beta primer mix. TCRdb reanalysed the 5' RACE reads using MiXCR and keeps one entry per CDR3 protein. Of some 290,000 distinct CDR3 sequences detected, 25% to 30% appear once; the ten largest clones hold 29%. The sequencing sample was made of blood. The receptors originated from a woman aged 70-85 years in good health.

This clonotype was observed a few times. V is TRBV28 and J is TRBJ1-5, with 9 bases lining up with TRBD1. V dropped 4 bases and J dropped 0; count of bases not matched to a gene: 7. From germline, CDR1 is MDHEN and CDR2 SYDVKM. The length of the CDR3 is 17 residues. CDR3 protein: CASSSTGTGNSNQPQHF. CDR3 nucleotide sequence: TGTGCCAGCAGTTCTACAGGGACAGGGAATAGCAATCAGCCCCAGCATTTT.

The J gene is TRBJ1-5, the V gene TRBV7-9, with 9 positions matching TRBD1. The length of the CDR3 is 15 residues. The ends lost 3 bases at V and 5 bases at J; junction bases unmatched: 5. The germline gives CDR1 SEHNR, CDR2 FQNEAQ (reference sequence). CDR3 region: CASSLAGTGYQPQHF. The CDR3 DNA reads as TGTGCCAGCAGCTTGGCCGGGACAGGGTATCAGCCCCAGCATTTT.

This clonotype was counted between two and nine times. The chain couples TRBV7-9 to TRBJ1-4, with D unclear. The CDR3 totals 14 residues. V was shortened by 2 bases and J by 8 bases, with 12 bases between the two germline ends. The germline CDR1 and CDR2 sequences are SEHNR and FQNEAQ (reference sequence). The CDR3 nucleotides read TGTGCCAGCAGCTTAAGTGTATCGGGGGAAAAACTGTTTTTT. Translation: CASSLSVSGEKLFF.

The chain combines TRBV10-3 with TRBJ2-7; possibly TRBD1 for D (6 bases). V dropped 6 bases and J dropped 2 bases, with 11 bases sitting between them. The CDR3 is 13 amino acids. The germline gives CDR1 ENHRY, CDR2 SYGVKD. The CDR3 here is CAIRDSSPYEQYF. The CDR3 bases are TGTGCCATCAGGGACAGTTCACCCTACGAGCAGTACTTC.

In DNA form, the CDR3 reads TGCAGTGCCCCTCGTGGATCTGGAAACACCATATATTTT. As protein: CSAPRGSGNTIYF. The chain uses TRBV20-1 and TRBJ1-3, with D unclear. The germline gives CDR1 DFQATT, CDR2 SNEGSKA (reference sequence). CDR3 length: 13 residues. Deletions cut 6 bases from V and 1 base from J, with 10 bases between.

In DNA form, the CDR3 reads TGTGCCAGCAAAGAGAGACTAGCGGGAGGCGACAATGAGCAGTTCTTC. It yields the protein CASKERLAGGDNEQFF. The rearrangement joins TRBV27 to TRBJ2-5; 13 nucleotides align to TRBD2. TRBJ2-1 explains the end of the DNA better; the J call may be wrong. The CDR3 is made up of 16 amino acids. CDR1 and CDR2 from the germline V gene are MNHEY and SMNVEV (reference sequence).

This clonotype showed up just a few times. The chain joins TRBV12-3 or TRBV12-4 to TRBJ1-1; perhaps TRBD1 as D (6 bases). The CDR3 contains 13 residues. V shed 6 bases and J shed 8 bases, with 16 bases lying between them. The CDR3 coding sequence is TGTGCCAGCAGCCTAGTCGGAGGGGGAGAAGCTTTCTTT. The encoded protein is CASSLVGGGEAFF.

V gene TRBV12-3 or TRBV12-4 combines with J gene TRBJ1-1, with D uncertain. This CDR3 contains 13 residues. V was clipped by 7 bases and J by 1 base, with 10 bases between them. The CDR3 spells CASNLGRNTEAFF. In nucleotides, the CDR3 is TGTGCCAGCAACTTAGGGAGGAACACTGAAGCTTTCTTT.

In its sample, this clonotype was seen a few times. CDR3 in DNA: TGTGCCAGCAGAAACGGAGACTCTGGGGCCAACGTCCTGACTTTC. It specifies CASRNGDSGANVLTF. This sequence joins TRBV12-3 or TRBV12-4 and TRBJ2-6; D remains unclear. The CDR3 loop spans 15 amino acids. Trimming pared 6 bases from V and 0 bases from J, leaving 9 bases between.

In the case of this clonotype: It may be a read error: a sequence one base away is much more abundant. The V call is TRBV12-5, the J call TRBJ2-7; TRBD2 aligns across 8 bases. Germline CDR1 and CDR2: LGHNT and FRNRAP. This CDR3 is built from 14 residues. In nucleotides, the CDR3 is TGTGCTAGTGGTTTGCGGGGGGGAGCCTACGTGCAGTACTTC. This sequence encodes CASGLRGGAYVQYF.

This rearrangement joins TRBV5-6 to TRBJ2-5, with D hard to call. Deletions cut 7 bases from V and 5 bases from J, with 9 bases between. CDR1 and CDR2 (germline): SGHDT, YYEEEE. The CDR3 consists of 11 residues. The CDR3 sequence: CASGEWETQYF. Written as DNA, the CDR3 is TGTGCCAGCGGAGAATGGGAGACCCAGTACTTC.

This clonotype was observed a few times. The CDR3 loop is CASSSLVLEGETQYF. The CDR3 coding sequence is TGCGCCAGCAGTTCCTTGGTTCTAGAGGGGGAGACCCAGTACTTC. The J gene is TRBJ2-5, the V gene TRBV5-1; tentatively, D is TRBD1 or TRBD2 (5 bases each). Trimming took off 5 bases at V and 5 bases at J, with 19 bases between the two ends. The CDR3 spans 15 residues. The germline V gene has CDR1 SGHRS and CDR2 YFSETQ.

Points on this clonotype: The conserved closing phenylalanine or tryptophan is absent in this CDR3, likely reflecting a read error. CDR3 sequence reads: CASSSRGGGETQYL. In DNA, the CDR3 is TGTGCCAGCAGTTCCAGGGGGGGAGGTGAGACCCAGTACCTC. The chain carries TRBV12-3 or TRBV12-4 and TRBJ2-5; D is possibly TRBD1 or TRBD2 (7 bases each). The CDR3 contains 14 residues. V was trimmed by 4 bases and J by 5 bases, leaving 14 bases between them.

This clonotype was found many times. The V and J genes are TRBV9 and TRBJ1-2; TRBD1 agrees at 8 bases. This CDR3 has 16 amino acids. Trimming cost V 6 bases and J 0 bases; bases outside gene matches: 10. CDR1 SGDLS and CDR2 YYNGEE come from the germline V gene. This CDR3 is CASTGGQDKTNYGYTF. CDR3 coding DNA: TGTGCCAGCACCGGGGGACAGGACAAAACTAACTATGGCTACACCTTC.

A few counts support this clonotype. This rearrangement joins TRBV29-1 to TRBJ1-4; D perhaps matches TRBD1 (6 bases). This CDR3 spans 10 amino acids. V was cut by 6 bases and J by 11 bases, with 10 bases left in between. From germline, CDR1 is SQVTM and CDR2 ANQGSEA. The chain's CDR3 is CSVYQGKLFF. The CDR3 region has the DNA TGCAGCGTCTATCAGGGGAAACTGTTTTTT.

The rearrangement links TRBV28 to TRBJ1-2, with D unresolved. The CDR3 length is 10 residues. V lost 5 bases and J 3 bases, leaving 1 base between the germline ends. CDR1 is MDHEN and CDR2 is SYDVKM in the germline V gene. Written as DNA, the CDR3 is TGTGCCAGCAGTCACTATGGCTACACCTTC. Protein product: CASSHYGYTF.

This clonotype was seen a few times. A much larger clone differs from this one at a single base, so this may be a read error. In this CDR3 the conserved last residue, phenylalanine or tryptophan, is missing, so a read error is likely. The genes are TRBV28 and TRBJ2-7; D may be TRBD2 (6 bases). Germline lookup yields CDR1 MDHEN and CDR2 SYDVKM. V dropped 2 bases and J dropped 3 bases, with 8 bases sitting between them. The CDR3 loop spans 13 amino acids. CDR3 sequence: CASSLGGYYEQYS. For the CDR3, the DNA is TGTGCCAGCAGTTTAGGAGGGTACTACGAGCAGTACTCC.